This is a list of T cell receptor beta chains from one sample in a study of cytotoxic CD8 clonotypes in ibrutinib-treated CLL. Method: immunoSEQ multiplex PCR; TCRdb's copy keeps in-frame clones and lacks some. The data contain tens of thousands of clones, roughly 85% of them singletons. Here the sequenced sample was PBMCs, taken after 24 months of ibrutinib treatment. The receptors shown here come from a human donor with chronic lymphocytic leukemia. Both conserved end residues are part of each CDR3. A D gene is named only where the DNA matches it firmly. Expanded clones get a size class; other rows say once, few or many, or leave the size out.

d_call	j_call	clone_size	v_call	cdr3_nt	cdr3_aa
TRBD1	TRBJ2-5	NA	TRBV7-9	TGTGCCAGCAGCCCGGGACAGGGGATGCTGTACTTC	CASSPGQGMLYF
NA	TRBJ1-1	NA	TRBV28	TGTGCCAGCACTGAAGATGGGTTTGGGACAACCCAGGGTGAAGCTTTCTTT	CASTEDGFGTTQGEAFF
NA	TRBJ2-6	NA	TRBV19	TGTGCCAGTAGGGCGGACTCTGGGGCCAACGTCCTGACTTTC	CASRADSGANVLTF
TRBD1	TRBJ1-1	few	TRBV14	TGTGCCAGCAGCCAAGACCACAGGGGCGCCTCTAAGACTGAAGCTTTCTTT	CASSQDHRGASKTEAFF
NA	TRBJ2-1	NA	TRBV2	TGTGCCAGCAGTGAGGAGGTAGGATACAATGAGCAGTTCTTC	CASSEEVGYNEQFF
NA	TRBJ2-2	NA	TRBV30	TGTGCCTGGAAAGATACCGGGGAGCTGTTTTTT	CAWKDTGELFF
TRBD1	TRBJ1-1	NA	TRBV10-1	TGCGCCAGCAGTGTGACAGGGAGAGAAACTGAAGCTTTCTTT	CASSVTGRETEAFF
NA	TRBJ2-7	NA	TRBV7-2	TGTGCCAGCAGCCACCACACCTTTCTTAACTACGAGCAGTACTTC	CASSHHTFLNYEQYF
NA	TRBJ1-6	NA	TRBV10-3	TGTGCCATCAGACCGGGACTGAGGAATTCACCCCTCCACTTT	CAIRPGLRNSPLHF
NA	TRBJ2-3	NA	TRBV5-1	TGCGCCAGCAGCTTGGTTGTCTTCGGACGTCGGGAAGATACGCAGTATTTT	CASSLVVFGRREDTQYF